This T cell receptor (beta chain) was sequenced for a study of shared clonotypes between healthy human individuals. Study observations and caveats: Apart from blood, nothing was sampled; tissue repertoires likely differ.

CDR3 length: 16 residues. Germline-derived CDR1 and CDR2 are LNHDA and SQIVND (reference sequence). V was pared by 4 bases and J by 1 base, with 5 bases of the junction left unmatched. The data were produced by immunoSEQ multiplex PCR, yet TCRdb's version contains in-frame clones alone and is incomplete. The repertoire consists of roughly 2.5 million clones, with roughly 92% occurring once and the leading ten covering around 0.14%. The count of this clone is one. The antigen is undetermined. The clonotype comes from a man aged 18 to 30 in good health. Sequenced input: naive CD4+ T cells sorted from blood. Subset noted: CD45RA+ positively selected. The rearrangement joins TRBV19 to TRBJ2-5, with 11 nucleotides matching TRBD2. The CDR3 region is CASSSILAGAQETQYF. Here the CDR3 DNA reads TGTGCCAGTAGTAGCATACTAGCGGGGGCCCAAGAGACCCAGTACTTC.